This T cell receptor (beta chain) comes out of a study of blood T cell repertoires in COVID-19. Background on the study: There were acute and convalescent COVID-19 samples, and they came from the United States, Italy and Spain. The analysed material was cDNA or gDNA that came from T cells, B-cell-depleted T cells, or PBMCs.

Germline V gene data show CDR1 as MNHEY and CDR2 as SVGEGT. The length of the CDR3 is 17 residues. V lost 5 bases to trimming and J lost 4 bases, with 21 bases between them. Per the original methods: For nucleated cells, counts were estimated from reference gene primer amplification. TCRdb's copy holds only in-frame clones and misses some; the assay was immunoSEQ multiplex PCR. The V and J calls and the clone size are those of that table, but D and trimming were determined from the DNA. Among about 60,000 clones listed, more than 65% were seen once. This receptor was obtained from a human donor in a cohort sampled during active COVID-19. The sample comprised peripheral blood. This chain links TRBV6-2 or TRBV6-3 with TRBJ2-1, with D possibly TRBD2 on 5 matching bases. The CDR3 DNA is TGTGCCAGCAGTCCCGGGGTCGGCTTTCGAGAGTACAATGAGCAGTTCTTC. It is translated as CASSPGVGFREYNEQFF.